These 14 T cell receptor beta chains came from one sample sequenced in a study of beta chain features in type 1 diabetes. Study findings and constraints: When Type 1 diabetes patients were examined, their TCRB CDR3s proved moderately but significantly shorter in all four CD4+ subsets.

Antigen specificity for these receptors is unknown. The entirety of the isolated RNA underwent reverse transcription, so expressed TCRB transcripts were sequenced. Some clones are missing from TCRdb's copy, which holds only in-frame ones; the method was immunoSEQ multiplex PCR. Of 95,000 to 150,000 clones listed, roughly 17% are singletons. The sequencing sample was made of central memory CD4+ T cells from blood. The receptors stem from a man between 18 and 29 years old with type 1 diabetes.

This sequence joins TRBV23-1 and TRBJ2-1, with 9 bases matching TRBD1. Being an ORF, TRBV23-1 has a function that is uncertain. This CDR3 contains 17 residues. V trimming: 8 bases; J trimming: 10 bases; junction bases outside the gene matches: 21. DNA of the CDR3: TGCGCCAGCCGGACAGGGGATCGCTCTGCGGCAACGGAGGAGCAGTTCTTC. Amino acid sequence: CASRTGDRSAATEEQFF.

Only a few counts were recorded for this clone. This sequence joins TRBV9 and TRBJ1-3; D gene unclear. Per germline, CDR1 SGDLS and CDR2 YYNGEE. The germline V and J ends were trimmed by 2 bases and 0 bases, with 9 bases remaining between them. The CDR3 is 15 residues long. The CDR3 DNA follows: TGTGCCAGCAGCGTGGACGGGTACTCTGGAAACACCATATATTTT. Amino acid sequence: CASSVDGYSGNTIYF.

The genes are TRBV5-1 and TRBJ2-3; TRBD2 might be the D (5 bases). The V end lost 5 bases, the J end lost 5 bases, and 21 bases lay between the germline ends. CDR1 is SGHRS and CDR2 is YFSETQ in the germline V gene. The CDR3 covers 16 residues. This CDR3 is CASRNGGLQRGDTQYF. The DNA of the CDR3 is TGCGCCAGCAGGAACGGAGGACTCCAACGGGGAGATACGCAGTATTTT.

This clone was picked up a small number of times. The genes are TRBV2 and TRBJ2-5; tentatively, D is TRBD1 or TRBD2 (5 bases each). CDR1 SNHLY and CDR2 FYNNEI come from the germline V gene. V shed 7 bases and J shed 5 bases, with 17 bases lying between them. CDR3 length: 14 amino acids. In DNA form, the CDR3 reads TGTGCCAGCACTTGGGACCAGGCGGGCGAGACCCAGTACTTC. Residues: CASTWDQAGETQYF.

The sample holds a few counts of this clone. The chain couples TRBV6-5 to TRBJ2-1; D may be TRBD1 (5 bases). CDR1 MNHEY and CDR2 SVGAGI come from the germline V gene. The CDR3 totals 12 residues. With 5 bases removed from V and 7 bases from J, the gap between germline ends came to 9 bases. CDR3 sequence reads: CASSPRQNEQFF. CDR3 DNA sequence: TGTGCCAGCAGTCCAAGACAGAATGAGCAGTTCTTC.

The chain combines TRBV6-1 with TRBJ2-1; the D gene is possibly TRBD1 (7 bases). CDR1 is MNHNS and CDR2 is SASEGT in the germline V gene. The CDR3 is made up of 14 amino acids. Trimming shortened V by 4 bases and J by 4 bases, and 11 bases separated the two germline ends. The CDR3 protein is CASSGQGLYNEQFF. DNA of the CDR3: TGTGCCAGCAGTGGACAGGGACTGTACAATGAGCAGTTCTTC.

This chain connects TRBV15 to TRBJ2-5, with D unresolved. The CDR3 loop spans 14 amino acids. The germline gives CDR1 LNHNV, CDR2 YYDKDF (reference sequence). V was clipped by 1 base and J by 2 bases, with 8 bases between them. The CDR3: CATSRGTRQETQYF. The CDR3 nucleotides read TGTGCCACCAGCAGAGGGACCAGACAAGAGACCCAGTACTTC. The variable domain in full, completed from reference TRBV15 and TRBJ2-5, reads DAMVIQNPRYQVTQFGKPVTLSCSQTLNHNVMYWYQQKSSQAPKLLFHYYDKDFNNEADTPDNFQSRRPNTSFCFLDIRSPGLGDTAMYLCATSRGTRQETQYFGPGTRLLVL.

The chain has TRBV10-3 and TRBJ1-1, with unresolved D. Germline V lookup: CDR1 ENHRY, CDR2 SYGVKD. The CDR3 contains 14 residues. Deletions cut 0 bases from V and 4 bases from J, with 9 bases between. The CDR3 protein is CAISESRESTEAFF. CDR3 coding DNA: TGTGCCATCAGTGAGTCGAGGGAAAGCACTGAAGCTTTCTTT.

CDR3 sequence reads: CASSDLSGSRYGYTF. The CDR3 nucleotides read TGTGCCAGCAGTGATTTATCAGGGAGCCGGTATGGCTACACCTTC. The chain recombines TRBV25-1 with TRBJ1-2, with D maybe TRBD1 (5 bases). Germline CDR1 is MGHDK and CDR2 is SYGVNS. The CDR3 consists of 15 residues. Between the trimmed V and J ends, which lost 3 bases and 5 bases, there was a span of 16 bases.

Remarks on this clone: This sequence may be a read error, since a much larger clone differs from it by one base. This CDR3 is also generated by other DNA sequences in the sample. The CDR3 DNA is TGTGCCTGGAGTGGGGGGCGCACAGATACGCAGTATTTT. Its translation is CAWSGGRTDTQYF. The rearrangement uses TRBV30 and TRBJ2-3; perhaps TRBD1 as D (6 bases). Germline-derived CDR1 and CDR2 are GTSNPN and SVGIG (reference sequence). The CDR3 loop spans 13 amino acids. Trimming stripped 1 base from V and 1 base from J, with 6 bases between.

For this clone: This specimen includes other DNA sequences encoding the same CDR3. This chain links TRBV5-1 with TRBJ2-2; no definite D call. Germline-derived CDR1 and CDR2 are SGHRS and YFSETQ. This CDR3 region has 13 residues. Between the trimmed V and J ends, which lost 0 bases and 2 bases, there was a span of 2 bases. The CDR3 loop reads CASSLGNTGELFF. The CDR3 nucleotides are TGCGCCAGCAGCTTGGGTAACACCGGGGAGCTGTTTTTT.

This clone came up many times. The gene calls are TRBV30 and TRBJ2-7, with TRBD2 as a possible D gene (6 bases). CDR3 length: 12 amino acids. Trimming left V 1 base short and J 11 bases short, with 15 bases between. CDR1 is GTSNPN and CDR2 is SVGIG in the germline V gene (reference sequence). The CDR3 DNA follows: TGTGCCTGGAGTGGAAGAGGAGGGGATGAGTACTTC. It is translated as CAWSGRGGDEYF.

The rearrangement joins TRBV5-4 to TRBJ1-5; 8 bases match TRBD1. Losses at the gene ends were 4 bases for V and 5 bases for J; bases not matched to a gene: 5. The germline V gene encodes CDR1 SGHNT and CDR2 YYREEE (reference sequence). The CDR3 runs 14 residues. CDR3 region: CASSRQGMDQPQHF. The CDR3 DNA reads as TGTGCCAGCAGCCGACAGGGGATGGATCAGCCCCAGCATTTT.

The chain combines TRBV9 with TRBJ2-7, with 8 bases identical to TRBD1. The V gene's germline CDR1 is SGDLS and CDR2 YYNGEE. This CDR3 spans 15 amino acids. J was trimmed by 2 bases and V by 0 bases; bases with no gene match: 4. The CDR3 sequence is CASSVGGTGTYEQYF. CDR3 DNA sequence: TGTGCCAGCAGCGTAGGGGGGACAGGTACCTACGAGCAGTACTTC. The complete variable domain, with remaining parts taken from reference TRBV9 and TRBJ2-7, reads DSGVTQTPKHLITATGQRVTLRCSPRSGDLSVYWYQQSLDQGLQFLIQYYNGEERAKGNILERFSAQQFPDLHSELNLSSLELGDSALYFCASSVGGTGTYEQYFGPGTRLTVT.